Below, one T cell receptor beta chain is given with its context. The data were obtained in a study of cytomegalovirus exposure and HLA in healthy donors. CDR3 size: 14 residues. The germline V and J ends were trimmed by 6 bases and 5 bases, with 14 bases remaining between them. Germline V lookup: CDR1 SEHNR, CDR2 FQNEAQ (reference sequence). The PCR was carried out with 60 Vbeta primers and 13 Jbeta primers. The table came from immunoSEQ multiplex PCR; TCRdb's copy has only in-frame clones and leaves some out. Seen here are approximately 150,000 clones, around 80% observed once, and the top ten hold under 2.5%.

This sequence was found in a man aged 40-49 years in good health and CMV-seronegative. V usage is TRBV7-9 and J usage is TRBJ1-5, with D possibly TRBD1 on 6 matching bases. Sequencing input: PBMCs. As DNA, the CDR3 is TGTGCCAGCAGTTCGGAGGACAGAGATCAGCCCCAGCATTTT. It codes for CASSSEDRDQPQHF.